This is a list of T cell receptor beta chains from one sample in a study of T-cell memory formation after mild COVID-19. MiXCR, run by TCRdb on the 5' RACE reads, gives a single entry per CDR3 protein. The table records 110,000 or so distinct CDR3 sequences, about 24% of them present only once. Sequenced: PBMCs or a T cell subset sorted from them (not recorded which). The receptors were gathered from a man between 18 and 35 years old who had mild COVID-19 (a few samples of this study predate the infection). Cell type and time point are not known. Both conserved end residues are part of each CDR3. A D gene is named only where the DNA matches it firmly. Clone size is not always given. Where it is, it says once, few, many or a class for expanded clones.

cdr3_length,clone_size,j_call,d_call,v_call,cdr3_nt,cdr3_aa
12,few,TRBJ1-2,-,TRBV10-2,TGCGCCAGCAGTGCCGACAACTATGGCTACACCTTC,CASSADNYGYTF
12,many,TRBJ2-7,-,TRBV6-2/TRBV6-3,TGTGCCAGCAGCAGGAGCTCCTACGAGCAGTACTTC,CASSRSSYEQYF
18,few,TRBJ2-3,-,TRBV7-2,TGTGCCAGCAGCTTAGAGTTCGTCCTAGCGCGCGACACAGATACGCAGTATTTT,CASSLEFVLARDTDTQYF
17,-,TRBJ2-3,-,TRBV9,TGTGCCAGCAGCGTAGGACCGGGGATCGCCAACACAGATACGCAGTATTTT,CASSVGPGIANTDTQYF
13,-,TRBJ1-1,-,TRBV5-1,TGCGCCAGCAGCTTGGCAGGCGTCACTGAAGCTTTCTTT,CASSLAGVTEAFF
12,-,TRBJ2-3,-,TRBV24-1,TGTGCCACCAGTGACCCCAGGGGTACGCAGTATTTT,CATSDPRGTQYF
14,few,TRBJ2-5,-,TRBV27,TGTGCCAGCAGCCCCAGGAGGTACCAAGAGACCCAGTACTTC,CASSPRRYQETQYF
16,-,TRBJ2-3,-,TRBV12-3/TRBV12-4,TGTGCCAGCAGTTCCTGGTCAGGCCCTAGCACAGATACGCAGTATTTT,CASSSWSGPSTDTQYF
16,few,TRBJ2-1,TRBD2,TRBV5-5,TGTGCCAGCAGCGGCACCCCAGCGGGGGAACACAATGAGCAGTTCTTC,CASSGTPAGEHNEQFF
13,-,TRBJ2-3,-,TRBV6-2/TRBV6-3,TGTGCCAGCAGTTTGAGCCTCACAGATACGCAGTATTTT,CASSLSLTDTQYF
13,few,TRBJ1-4,-,TRBV7-9,TGTGCCAGCAGCTTATCCGGGATTGAAAAACTGTTTTTT,CASSLSGIEKLFF